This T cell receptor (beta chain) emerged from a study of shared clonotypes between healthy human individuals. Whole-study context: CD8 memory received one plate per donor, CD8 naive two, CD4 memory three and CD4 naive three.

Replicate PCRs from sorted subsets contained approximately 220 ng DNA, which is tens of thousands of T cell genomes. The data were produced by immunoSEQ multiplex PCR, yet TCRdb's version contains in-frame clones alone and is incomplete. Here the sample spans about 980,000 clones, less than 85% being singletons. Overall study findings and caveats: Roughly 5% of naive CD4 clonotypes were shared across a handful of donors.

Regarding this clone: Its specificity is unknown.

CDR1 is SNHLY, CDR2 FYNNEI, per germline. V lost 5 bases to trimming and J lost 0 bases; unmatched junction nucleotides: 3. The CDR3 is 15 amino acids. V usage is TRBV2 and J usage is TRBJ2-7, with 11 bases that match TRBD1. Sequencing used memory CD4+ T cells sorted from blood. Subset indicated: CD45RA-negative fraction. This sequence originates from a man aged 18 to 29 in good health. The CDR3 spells CASSLGTGGSYEQYF. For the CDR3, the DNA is TGTGCCAGCAGTCTGGGGACAGGGGGCTCCTACGAGCAGTACTTC.